The entry below describes one T cell receptor (beta chain). Its antigen is as yet unknown. Vbeta (60) and Jbeta (13) primers were used in the PCR. TCRdb keeps only in-frame clones here, not all; method: immunoSEQ multiplex PCR. The data contain about 140,000 clones, approximately 70% of them seen just once; the ten biggest clones take up 1.5% to 2%. This record belongs to a study of cytomegalovirus exposure and HLA in healthy donors. V gave up 3 bases and J gave up 3 bases, with 14 bases separating them. The CDR3 sequence is 16 residues long. Germline V lookup: CDR1 KGHSH, CDR2 LQKENI. Whole-study results and caveats: Some highly shared sequence variants likely arose as a pipeline artifact. Researchers reported in a later analysis that a missense DCLRE1C variant was tied to TCR beta V- and J-gene trimming.

The specimen was PBMCs. The genes are TRBV18 and TRBJ1-4; maybe TRBD1 (6 bases). This receptor was taken from a woman under 40 in good health and CMV-seronegative. For the CDR3, the DNA is TGTGCCAGCTCACCCGGGGCTGGGGGCGCTAATGAAAAACTGTTTTTT. It is translated as CASSPGAGGANEKLFF.